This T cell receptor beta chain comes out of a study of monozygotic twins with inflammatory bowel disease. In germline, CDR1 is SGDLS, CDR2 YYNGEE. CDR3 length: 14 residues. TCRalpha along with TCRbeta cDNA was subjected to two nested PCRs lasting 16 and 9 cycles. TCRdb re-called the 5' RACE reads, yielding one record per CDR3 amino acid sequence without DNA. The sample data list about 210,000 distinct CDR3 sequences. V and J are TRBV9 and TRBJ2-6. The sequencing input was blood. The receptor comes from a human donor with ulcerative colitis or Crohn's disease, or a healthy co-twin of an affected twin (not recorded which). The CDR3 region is CASSLLAGANVLTF.